This note documents a single T cell receptor (beta chain) sequence. Its antigen is not identified. Primers: 60 Vbeta forward and 13 Jbeta reverse. Method: immunoSEQ multiplex PCR; TCRdb's copy keeps in-frame clones and lacks some. The sample yields some 180,000 clones, more than 75% seen once. The data belong to a study of cytomegalovirus exposure and HLA in healthy donors. Healthy donors of bone marrow made up the group. This CDR3 contains 16 residues. Germline CDR1 and CDR2: MGHRA and YSYEKL. The junction had 12 bases not matched to a gene; V was cut back by 4 bases and J by 7 bases. Study results and limitations: A later analysis reportedly identified an Asian-associated ancestry cluster as carrying fewer N-insertions than the approximately 640-donor mean. Accurate prediction of most subjects' HLA-A and HLA-B alleles from TCR beta sequences was reported. A prior analysis recorded that most TCR beta V segments were productive about 87% or about 30% of the time.

Sequencing input: PBMCs. V usage is TRBV4-1 and J usage is TRBJ2-1; TRBD1 matches 8 bases. The TCR originated in a middle-aged man in good health and CMV-seronegative. CDR3 loop: CASSPIGRQGSNEQFF. CDR3 DNA sequence: TGCGCCAGCAGCCCAATCGGGAGACAGGGGAGTAATGAGCAGTTCTTC.